Following are 19 T cell receptor beta chains from one sample sequenced in a study of type 1 and type 2 diabetes patients. PCR was run on genomic DNA. Amplification of the beta chain CDR3 used 30 forward and 13 reverse multiplex primers. TCRdb re-derived calls from the multiplex PCR reads in MiXCR, one entry per CDR3 protein. This table holds 250,000 or so distinct CDR3 sequences, 40% to 50% found once. The specimen sequenced was peripheral blood mononuclear cells (PBMCs). The receptor source for this set is a man aged 18 to 29 with type 2 diabetes.

In this sample, this clonotype turned up many times. This rearrangement joins TRBV7-3 to TRBJ1-1; weak D call: TRBD1 (5 bases). The CDR3 has 13 residues. V was trimmed by 5 bases and J by 1 base, leaving 8 bases between them. Germline assignment: CDR1 SGHTA and CDR2 FQGTGA. For the CDR3, the DNA is TGTGCCAGCAGCCACGGACAGAACACTGAAGCTTTCTTT. It codes for CASSHGQNTEAFF.

A single count supports this clonotype. This chain joins TRBV10-3 and TRBJ1-2; perhaps TRBD1 as D (5 bases). Germline assignment: CDR1 ENHRY and CDR2 SYGVKD. Trimming shortened V by 0 bases and J by 8 bases, and 16 bases separated the two germline ends. The CDR3 is made up of 15 amino acids. The CDR3: CAISESGTRERGYTF. CDR3 bases: TGTGCCATCAGTGAGTCCGGGACGCGGGAGCGGGGCTACACCTTC.

This clonotype was detected only a few times. V usage is TRBV28 and J usage is TRBJ1-1, with D unresolved. CDR3 length: 11 residues. V lost 6 bases, J lost 1 base, and 3 bases lay in between. Germline-derived CDR1 and CDR2 are MDHEN and SYDVKM. For the CDR3, the DNA is TGTGCCAGCAGGGAGAACACTGAAGCTTTCTTT. It codes for CASRENTEAFF. Full variable domain (outside the CDR3, taken from reference TRBV28 and TRBJ1-1): DVKVTQSSRYLVKRTGEKVFLECVQDMDHENMFWYRQDPGLGLRLIYFSYDVKMKEKGDIPEGYSVSREKKERFSLILESASTNQTSMYLCASRENTEAFFGQGTRLTVV.

The rearrangement joins TRBV9 to TRBJ2-6; 11 bases match TRBD1. CDR1 is SGDLS, CDR2 YYNGEE, per germline. This CDR3 comprises 17 residues. Trimming cost V 6 bases and J 0 bases; bases outside gene matches: 5. In DNA, the CDR3 is TGTGCCAGCATCAGGACAGGGGGCTTCTCTGGGGCCAACGTCCTGACTTTC. It specifies CASIRTGGFSGANVLTF.

The chain is built from TRBV29-1 and TRBJ2-1; D unclear. The CDR3 loop spans 13 amino acids. Trimming pared 8 bases from V and 3 bases from J, leaving 14 bases between. The germline V gene has CDR1 SQVTM and CDR2 ANQGSEA. Here the CDR3 reads CSPWVLNYNEQFF. The CDR3 bases are TGCAGCCCATGGGTCCTGAACTACAATGAGCAGTTCTTC.

The rearrangement uses TRBV2 and TRBJ2-3; 14 bases line up with TRBD2. Trimming at V came to 8 bases and at J to 4 bases, leaving 8 bases not matched to a gene. The CDR3 has 16 residues. Germline assignment: CDR1 SNHLY and CDR2 FYNNEI. The CDR3 coding sequence is TGTGCCAGCGCATGGACTAGCGGGAGGTACCCAGATACGCAGTATTTT. This encodes CASAWTSGRYPDTQYF.

The genes are TRBV5-1 and TRBJ1-1, with no clear D. V gave up 4 bases and J gave up 7 bases, with 17 bases separating them. This CDR3 has 14 residues. Per germline, CDR1 SGHRS and CDR2 YFSETQ. CDR3 coding DNA: TGCGCCAGCAGCCCCGGCCTGGATAGGAGTGAAGCTTTCTTT. Encoded protein: CASSPGLDRSEAFF.

CDR3 in DNA: TGCGCCAGCAGCTTGTACGGAGAGAACACTGAAGCTTTCTTT. Its protein is CASSLYGENTEAFF. V and J are TRBV5-1 and TRBJ1-1; D is unclear. Trimming took 1 base from V and 1 from J, leaving 8 bases between them. There are 14 residues in the CDR3. Germline CDR1 SGHRS, CDR2 YFSETQ.

Points on this clonotype: Germline and junction disagree at one end, which may indicate a read error. This chain joins TRBV19 and TRBJ2-7, with D perhaps matching TRBD1 (6 bases). CDR3 length: 10 amino acids. Germline-derived CDR1 and CDR2 are LNHDA and SQIVND (reference sequence). This chain's CDR3 is CASLQGKGDF. CDR3 DNA: TGTGCCAGTCTCCAGGGGAAGGGGGACTTC.

This clonotype was seen only a few times. A much more abundant neighbour one base away suggests this may be a read error. The chain has TRBV7-2 and TRBJ1-2; D perhaps matches TRBD1 (5 bases). V was pared by 8 bases and J by 2 bases, with 18 bases between. Germline CDR1 and CDR2: SGHTA and FQGNSA. CDR3 length: 15 amino acids. The DNA of the CDR3 is TGTGCCAGCGCCGTATCTCGGACAACGAACTATGGCTACACCTTC. This translates into CASAVSRTTNYGYTF.

The V gene is TRBV7-2, the J gene TRBJ2-5, with TRBD2 matching over 9 bases. The germline gives CDR1 SGHTA, CDR2 FQGNSA. The CDR3 is 14 amino acids. J lost 9 bases, V lost 5 bases, and 10 bases had no gene match. The CDR3 sequence is CASSAGGDPVSQYF. The DNA for the CDR3 is TGTGCCAGCAGCGCGGGGGGGGACCCTGTGTCCCAGTACTTC.

The rearrangement links TRBV12-3 or TRBV12-4 to TRBJ2-7; 10 bases line up with TRBD1. This CDR3 has 14 residues. The J segment lost 4 bases and the V segment lost 5 bases, leaving 5 bases of the junction unmatched. The CDR3 reads CASSVDRGLYEQYF. For the CDR3, the DNA is TGTGCCAGCAGTGTAGACAGGGGGCTATACGAGCAGTACTTC.

This clonotype showed up just a few times. The gene calls are TRBV12-3 or TRBV12-4 and TRBJ2-7; D perhaps matches TRBD2 (6 bases). This CDR3 is built from 11 residues. Trimming cost V 8 bases and J 6 bases, with 11 bases left between them. CDR3 sequence reads: CASGAGSEQYF. CDR3 in DNA: TGTGCCAGCGGCGCGGGATCCGAGCAGTACTTC.

The sample holds a few counts of this clonotype. CDR3 region: CASRTPGNPYNEQFF. As DNA, the CDR3 is TGTGCCAGTCGAACCCCAGGGAATCCCTACAATGAGCAGTTCTTC. The J gene is TRBJ2-1, the V gene TRBV19, with a tentative D call TRBD1 (5 bases). The CDR3 is 15 amino acids. Trimming cost V 8 bases and J 2 bases, with 16 bases left between them. Germline V gene lookup returns CDR1 LNHDA and CDR2 SQIVND (reference sequence). The full variable domain, rest sourced from reference TRBV19 and TRBJ2-1, is DGGITQSPKYLFRKEGQNVTLSCEQNLNHDAMYWYRQDPGQGLRLIYYSQIVNDFQKGDIAEGYSVSREKKESFPLTVTSAQKNPTAFYLCASRTPGNPYNEQFFGPGTRLTVL.

This clonotype was seen once. The chain joins TRBV2 to TRBJ2-1; D is unresolved. Germline V gives CDR1 SNHLY, CDR2 FYNNEI. V was pared by 11 bases and J by 2 bases, with 19 bases between. There are 15 residues in the CDR3. The CDR3, as DNA: TGTGCCCAGCAAAGGGCGTCTGAGACCTACAATGAGCAGTTCTTC. Translating it yields CAQQRASETYNEQFF. The full variable domain, its missing parts supplied by reference TRBV2 and TRBJ2-1, is EPEVTQTPSHQVTQMGQEVILRCVPISNHLYFYWYRQILGQKVEFLVSFYNNEISEKSEIFDDQFSVERPDGSNFTLKIRSTKLEDSAMYFCAQQRASETYNEQFFGPGTRLTVL.

The genes are TRBV11-3 and TRBJ2-1, with D unclear. Germline V CDR1 and CDR2: SGHNT, YENEEA. The CDR3 is 17 residues long. V was cut by 5 bases and J by 0 bases, with 17 bases left in between. CDR3 in DNA: TGTGCCAGCAGCCTCCCCCAGGAGCGAAGCTCCTACAATGAGCAGTTCTTC. It yields the protein CASSLPQERSSYNEQFF.

This clonotype was seen a few times. The genes are TRBV7-4 and TRBJ2-5; TRBD1 matches 9 bases. The germline V gene has CDR1 SGHVT and CDR2 SQSDAQ. V shed 8 bases and J 2 bases; nucleotides not matched to a gene: 3. This CDR3 comprises 13 residues. The CDR3 loop reads CASSGQGQETQYF. The CDR3 region has the DNA TGTGCCAGCTCGGGACAGGGTCAAGAGACCCAGTACTTC.

The CDR3 DNA is TGTGCCAGCGGCCGGGGGGGGGCTTTCGGAAAACTGTTTTTT. It specifies CASGRGGAFGKLFF. The V and J genes are TRBV12-3 or TRBV12-4 and TRBJ1-4, with D perhaps matching TRBD1 (6 bases). V was shortened by 8 bases and J by 10 bases, with 20 bases between the two germline ends. The CDR3 covers 14 residues.

The V call is TRBV6-2 or TRBV6-3, the J call TRBJ1-6, with TRBD1 as a possible D gene (6 bases). V shed 2 bases and J shed 9 bases, with 11 bases lying between them. The germline CDR1 and CDR2 sequences are MNHEY and SVGEGT. CDR3 size: 14 residues. The CDR3 here is CASSYRDIGSPLHF. For the CDR3, the DNA is TGTGCCAGCAGTTACCGGGACATTGGTTCACCCCTCCACTTT.